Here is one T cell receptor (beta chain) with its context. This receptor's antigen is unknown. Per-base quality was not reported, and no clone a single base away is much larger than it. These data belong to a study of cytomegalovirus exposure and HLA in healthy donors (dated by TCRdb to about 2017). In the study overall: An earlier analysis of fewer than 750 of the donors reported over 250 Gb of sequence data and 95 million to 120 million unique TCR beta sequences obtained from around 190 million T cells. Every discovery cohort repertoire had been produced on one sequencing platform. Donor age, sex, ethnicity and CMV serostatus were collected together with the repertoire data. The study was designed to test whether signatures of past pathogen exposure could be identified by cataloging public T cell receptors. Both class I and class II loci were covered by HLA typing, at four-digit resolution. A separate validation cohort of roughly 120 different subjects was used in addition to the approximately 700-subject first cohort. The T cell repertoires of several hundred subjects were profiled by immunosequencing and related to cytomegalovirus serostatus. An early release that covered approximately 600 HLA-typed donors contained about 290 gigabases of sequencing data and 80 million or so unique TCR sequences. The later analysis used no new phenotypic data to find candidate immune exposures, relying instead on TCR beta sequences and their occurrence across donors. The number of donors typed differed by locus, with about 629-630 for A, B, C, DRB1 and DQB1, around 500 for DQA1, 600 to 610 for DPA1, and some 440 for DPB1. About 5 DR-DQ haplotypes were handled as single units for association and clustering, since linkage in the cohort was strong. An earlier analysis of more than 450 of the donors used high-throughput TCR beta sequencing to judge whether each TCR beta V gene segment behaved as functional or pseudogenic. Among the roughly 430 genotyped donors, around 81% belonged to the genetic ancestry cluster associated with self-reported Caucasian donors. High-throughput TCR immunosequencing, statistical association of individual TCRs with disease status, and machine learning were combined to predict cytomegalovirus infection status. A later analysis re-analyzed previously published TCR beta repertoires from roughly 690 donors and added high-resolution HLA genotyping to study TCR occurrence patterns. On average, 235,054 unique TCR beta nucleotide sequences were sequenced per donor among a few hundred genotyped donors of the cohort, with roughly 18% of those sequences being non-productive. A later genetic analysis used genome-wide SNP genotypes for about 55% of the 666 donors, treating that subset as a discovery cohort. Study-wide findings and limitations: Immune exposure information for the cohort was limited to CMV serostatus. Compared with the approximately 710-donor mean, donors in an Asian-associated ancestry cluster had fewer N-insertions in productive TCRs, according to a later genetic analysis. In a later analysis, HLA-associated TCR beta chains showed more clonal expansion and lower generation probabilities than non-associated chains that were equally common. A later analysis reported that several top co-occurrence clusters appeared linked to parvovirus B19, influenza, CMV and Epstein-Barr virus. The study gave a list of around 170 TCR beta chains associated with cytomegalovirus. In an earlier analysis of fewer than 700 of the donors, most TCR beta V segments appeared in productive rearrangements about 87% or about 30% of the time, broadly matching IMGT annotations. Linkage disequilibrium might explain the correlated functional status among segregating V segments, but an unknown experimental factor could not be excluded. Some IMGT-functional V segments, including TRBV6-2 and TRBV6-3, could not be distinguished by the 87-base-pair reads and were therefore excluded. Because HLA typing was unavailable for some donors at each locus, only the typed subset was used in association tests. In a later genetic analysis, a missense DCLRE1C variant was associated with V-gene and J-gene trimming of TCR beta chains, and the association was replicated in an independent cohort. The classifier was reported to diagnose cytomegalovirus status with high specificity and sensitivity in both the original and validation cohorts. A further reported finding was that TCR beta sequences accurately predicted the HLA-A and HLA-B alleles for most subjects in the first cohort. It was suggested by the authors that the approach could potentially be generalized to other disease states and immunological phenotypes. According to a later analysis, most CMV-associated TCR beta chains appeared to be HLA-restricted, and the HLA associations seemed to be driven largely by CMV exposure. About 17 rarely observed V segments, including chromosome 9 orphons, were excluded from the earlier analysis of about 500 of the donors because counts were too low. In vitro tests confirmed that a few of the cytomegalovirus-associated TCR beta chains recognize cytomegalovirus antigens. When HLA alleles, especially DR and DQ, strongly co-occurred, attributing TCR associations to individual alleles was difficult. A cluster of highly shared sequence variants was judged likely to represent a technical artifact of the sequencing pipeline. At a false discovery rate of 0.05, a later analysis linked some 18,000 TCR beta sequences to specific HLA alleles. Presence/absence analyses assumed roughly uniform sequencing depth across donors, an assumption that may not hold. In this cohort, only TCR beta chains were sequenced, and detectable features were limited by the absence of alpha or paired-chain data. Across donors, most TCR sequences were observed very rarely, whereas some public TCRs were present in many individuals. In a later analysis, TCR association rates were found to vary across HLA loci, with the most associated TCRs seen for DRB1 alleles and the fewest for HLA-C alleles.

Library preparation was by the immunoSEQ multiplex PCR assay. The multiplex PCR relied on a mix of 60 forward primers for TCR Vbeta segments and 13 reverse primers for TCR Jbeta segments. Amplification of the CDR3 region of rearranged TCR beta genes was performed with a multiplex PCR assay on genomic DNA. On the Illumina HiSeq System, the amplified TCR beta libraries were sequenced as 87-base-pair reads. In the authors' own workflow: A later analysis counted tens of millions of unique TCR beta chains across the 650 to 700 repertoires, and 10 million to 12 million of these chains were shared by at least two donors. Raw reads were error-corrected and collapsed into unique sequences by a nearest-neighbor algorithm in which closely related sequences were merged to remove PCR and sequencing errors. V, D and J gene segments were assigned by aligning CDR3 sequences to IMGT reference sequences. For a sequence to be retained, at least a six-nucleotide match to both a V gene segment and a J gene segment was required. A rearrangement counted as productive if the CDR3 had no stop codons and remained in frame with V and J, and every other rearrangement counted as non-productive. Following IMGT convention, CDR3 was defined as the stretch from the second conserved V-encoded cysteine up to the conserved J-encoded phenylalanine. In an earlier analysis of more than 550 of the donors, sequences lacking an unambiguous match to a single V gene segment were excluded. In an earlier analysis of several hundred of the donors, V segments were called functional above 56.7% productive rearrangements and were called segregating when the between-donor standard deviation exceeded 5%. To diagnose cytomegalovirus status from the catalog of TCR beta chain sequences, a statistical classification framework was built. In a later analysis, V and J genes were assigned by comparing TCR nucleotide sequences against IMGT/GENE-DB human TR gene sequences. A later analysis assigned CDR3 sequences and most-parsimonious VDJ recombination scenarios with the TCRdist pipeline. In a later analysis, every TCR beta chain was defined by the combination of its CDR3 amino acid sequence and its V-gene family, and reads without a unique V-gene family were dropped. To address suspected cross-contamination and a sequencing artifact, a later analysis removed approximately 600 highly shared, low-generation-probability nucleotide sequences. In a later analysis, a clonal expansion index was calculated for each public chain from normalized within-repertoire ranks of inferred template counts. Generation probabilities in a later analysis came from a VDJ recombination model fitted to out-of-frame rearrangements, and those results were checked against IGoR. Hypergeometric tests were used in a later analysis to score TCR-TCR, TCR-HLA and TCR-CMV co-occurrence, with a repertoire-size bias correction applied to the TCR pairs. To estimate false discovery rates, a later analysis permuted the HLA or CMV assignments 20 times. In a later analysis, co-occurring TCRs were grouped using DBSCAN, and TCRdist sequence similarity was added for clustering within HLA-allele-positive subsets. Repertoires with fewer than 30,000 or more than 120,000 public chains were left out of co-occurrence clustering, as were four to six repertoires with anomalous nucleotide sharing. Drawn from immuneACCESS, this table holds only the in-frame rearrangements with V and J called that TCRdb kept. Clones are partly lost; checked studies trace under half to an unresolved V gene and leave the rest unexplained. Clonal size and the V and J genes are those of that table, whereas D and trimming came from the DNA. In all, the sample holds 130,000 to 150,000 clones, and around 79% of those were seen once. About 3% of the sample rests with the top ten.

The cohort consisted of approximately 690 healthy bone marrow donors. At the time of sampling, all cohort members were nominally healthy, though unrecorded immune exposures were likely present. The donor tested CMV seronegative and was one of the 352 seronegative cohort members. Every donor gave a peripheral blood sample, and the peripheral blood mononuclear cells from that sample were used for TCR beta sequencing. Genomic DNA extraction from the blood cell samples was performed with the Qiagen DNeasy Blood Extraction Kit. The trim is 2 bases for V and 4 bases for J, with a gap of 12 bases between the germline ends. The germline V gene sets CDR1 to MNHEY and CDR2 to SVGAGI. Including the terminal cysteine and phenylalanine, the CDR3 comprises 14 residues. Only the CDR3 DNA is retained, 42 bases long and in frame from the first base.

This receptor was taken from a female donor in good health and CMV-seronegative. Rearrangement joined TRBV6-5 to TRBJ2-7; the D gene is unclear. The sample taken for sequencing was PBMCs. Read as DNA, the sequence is TGTGCCAGCAGTTACACACCACGCAGGTACGAGCAGTACTTC. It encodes CASSYTPRRYEQYF.